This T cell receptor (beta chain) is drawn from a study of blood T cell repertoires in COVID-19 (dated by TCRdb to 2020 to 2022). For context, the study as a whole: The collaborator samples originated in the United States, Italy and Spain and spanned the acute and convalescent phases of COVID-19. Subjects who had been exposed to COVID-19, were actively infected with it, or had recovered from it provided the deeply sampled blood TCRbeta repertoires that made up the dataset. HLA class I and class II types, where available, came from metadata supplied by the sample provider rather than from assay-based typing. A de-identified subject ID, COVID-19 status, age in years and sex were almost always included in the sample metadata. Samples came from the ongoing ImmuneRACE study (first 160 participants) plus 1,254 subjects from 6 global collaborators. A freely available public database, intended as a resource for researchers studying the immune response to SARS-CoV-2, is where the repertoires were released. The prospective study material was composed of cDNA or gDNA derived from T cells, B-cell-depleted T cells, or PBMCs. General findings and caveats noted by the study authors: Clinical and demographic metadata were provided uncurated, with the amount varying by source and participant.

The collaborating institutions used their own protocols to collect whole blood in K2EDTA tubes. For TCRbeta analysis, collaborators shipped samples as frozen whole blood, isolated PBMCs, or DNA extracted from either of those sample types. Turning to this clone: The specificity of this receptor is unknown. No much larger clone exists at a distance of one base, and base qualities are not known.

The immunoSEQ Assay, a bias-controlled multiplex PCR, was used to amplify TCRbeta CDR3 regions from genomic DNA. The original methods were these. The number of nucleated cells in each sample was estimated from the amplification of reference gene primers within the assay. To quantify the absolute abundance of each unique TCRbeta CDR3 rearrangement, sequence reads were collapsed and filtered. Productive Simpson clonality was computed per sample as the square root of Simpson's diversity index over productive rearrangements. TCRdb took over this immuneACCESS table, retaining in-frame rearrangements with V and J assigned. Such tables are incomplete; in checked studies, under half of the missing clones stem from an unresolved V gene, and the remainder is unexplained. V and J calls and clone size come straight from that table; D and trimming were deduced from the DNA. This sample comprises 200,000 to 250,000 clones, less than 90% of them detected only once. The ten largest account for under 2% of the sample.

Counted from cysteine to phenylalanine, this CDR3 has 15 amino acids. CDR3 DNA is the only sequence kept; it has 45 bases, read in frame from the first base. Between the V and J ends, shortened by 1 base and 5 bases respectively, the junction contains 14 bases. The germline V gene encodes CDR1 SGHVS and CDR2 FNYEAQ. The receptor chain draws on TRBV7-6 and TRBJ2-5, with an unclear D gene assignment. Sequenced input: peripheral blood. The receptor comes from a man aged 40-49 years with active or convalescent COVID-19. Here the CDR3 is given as CASSLVAASSETQYF. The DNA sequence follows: TGTGCCAGCAGCTTAGTGGCGGCCTCTTCGGAGACCCAGTACTTC.